Presented here are 31 T cell receptor beta chains from one specimen sequenced in a study of blood T cells in healthy people across ages. Alongside a J-beta primer mix, a sample-barcoded 5' primer served in a second PCR lasting roughly 6 to 11 cycles. In TCRdb, the 5' RACE reads were re-called with MiXCR into one record per CDR3 protein. In the table there are nearly 800,000 distinct CDR3 sequences, 56% of which are singletons. The specimen sequenced was blood. The receptors shown here come from a middle-aged man in good health.

The chain employs TRBV5-1 and TRBJ2-3, with TRBD2 identical over 11 bases. V lost 1 base to trimming and J lost 4 bases; unmatched junction nucleotides: 5. CDR1 and CDR2 (germline): SGHRS, YFSETQ. The CDR3 has 16 residues. The CDR3 bases are TGCGCCAGCAGCTTGAATGTAGCGGGGGGGTCAGATACGCAGTATTTT. It specifies CASSLNVAGGSDTQYF.

V usage is TRBV9 and J usage is TRBJ2-5; D is perhaps TRBD1 (6 bases). Trimming stripped 3 bases from V and 1 base from J, with 13 bases between. CDR1 and CDR2 (germline): SGDLS, YYNGEE. There are 15 residues in the CDR3. The CDR3 DNA reads TGTGCCAGCAGCGCCGACGGGGACACCCAAGAGACCCAGTACTTC. It is translated as CASSADGDTQETQYF.

This clonotype was counted only a few times. The chain carries TRBV3-1 and TRBJ2-7; 10 bases match TRBD1. Per germline, CDR1 LGHDT and CDR2 YNNKEL (reference sequence). V lost 0 bases, J lost 5 bases, and 4 bases stayed unmatched. CDR3 length: 15 residues. This CDR3 is CASSQDTGTGDEQYF. As DNA, the CDR3 is TGTGCCAGCAGCCAAGACACCGGGACAGGGGACGAGCAGTACTTC.

V gene TRBV2 combines with J gene TRBJ1-2; D is undetermined. CDR1 is SNHLY and CDR2 is FYNNEI in the germline V gene. This CDR3 has 13 residues. The ends were cut back, 6 bases at V and 1 base at J, with 9 bases in the middle. CDR3 DNA sequence: TGTGCCAGCAGCATAAATCTTAACTATGGCTACACCTTC. Its protein product is CASSINLNYGYTF.

The rearrangement joins TRBV24-1 to TRBJ2-7; a possible D gene is TRBD1 (6 bases). Germline CDR1 KGHDR, CDR2 SFDVKD. The V and J ends lost 4 bases and 2 bases respectively, with 11 bases between them. CDR3 length: 14 residues. CDR3 DNA sequence: TGTGCCACCAGTGAATCTGGACAGACCTACGAGCAGTACTTC. Protein product: CATSESGQTYEQYF.

The sample holds a few counts of this clonotype. The J gene is TRBJ2-7, the V gene TRBV20-1, with D maybe TRBD1 (5 bases). The CDR3 runs to 18 residues. From germline, CDR1 is DFQATT and CDR2 SNEGSKA (reference sequence). V shed 0 bases and J shed 0 bases, with 21 bases lying between them. The CDR3 sequence: CSARDFARVGVGSYEQYF. CDR3 coding DNA: TGCAGTGCTAGAGATTTTGCCAGGGTGGGTGTTGGCTCCTACGAGCAGTACTTC.

V usage is TRBV20-1 and J usage is TRBJ2-5; TRBD1 agrees at 8 bases. There are 13 residues in the CDR3. The trim removed 6 bases at V and 4 bases at J, leaving 7 bases unmatched. Germline loops: CDR1 DFQATT, CDR2 SNEGSKA (reference sequence). The chain's CDR3 is CSALDRGPETQYF. CDR3 in DNA: TGCAGTGCCCTAGACAGGGGCCCAGAGACCCAGTACTTC.

Only a few counts were recorded for this clonotype. The chain has TRBV20-1 and TRBJ1-1; maybe TRBD1 (6 bases). The CDR3 runs 13 residues. The germline V gene has CDR1 DFQATT and CDR2 SNEGSKA (reference sequence). V lost 6 bases and J lost 0, with 11 bases in between. The CDR3 DNA sequence: TGCAGTGCCCCCCAGGGGCTGAACACTGAAGCTTTCTTT. Its translation: CSAPQGLNTEAFF.

The chain employs TRBV7-2 and TRBJ2-7; 7 bases map to TRBD1. The CDR3 runs to 13 residues. CDR1 and CDR2 from the germline V gene are SGHTA and FQGNSA. After removal of 4 bases from V and 3 bases from J, the junction contained 3 bases not matched to a gene. The DNA for the CDR3 is TGTGCCAGCAGCTGGGGACAGCTCTACGAGCAGTACTTC. This sequence encodes CASSWGQLYEQYF.

The CDR3 nucleotides read TGTGCCAGCGACGGGGCTAGCGGGACGAGGACGCGGCAGTATTTT. This translates into CASDGASGTRTRQYF. The V call is TRBV28, the J call TRBJ2-3; 9 bases align to TRBD2. J lost 11 bases, V lost 8 bases, and 17 bases had no gene match. Germline V lookup: CDR1 MDHEN, CDR2 SYDVKM. This CDR3 spans 15 amino acids.

The chain joins TRBV5-1 to TRBJ2-5; 13 bases match TRBD2. V was clipped by 4 bases and J by 4 bases; unmatched bases: 4. CDR3 length: 15 amino acids. In germline, CDR1 is SGHRS, CDR2 YFSETQ. The CDR3 sequence: CASSAGLAGTETQYF. Here the CDR3 DNA reads TGCGCCAGCAGCGCGGGACTAGCGGGGACAGAGACCCAGTACTTC.

This chain uses TRBV4-3 with TRBJ2-1, with 14 nucleotides matching TRBD2. The germline CDR1 and CDR2 sequences are LGHNA and YSLEER. The CDR3 covers 15 residues. Trimming removed 0 bases from V and 15 bases from J; junction bases left unmatched: 7. Written as DNA, the CDR3 is TGCGCCAGCAGCCAAGACGCGACTAGCGGGAGGGGACCGTTCTTC. Its protein is CASSQDATSGRGPFF.

The chain recombines TRBV7-8 with TRBJ1-1; D gene unclear. Trimming took 5 bases from V and 1 from J, leaving 23 bases between them. The CDR3 is 18 residues long. Germline loops: CDR1 SGHVS, CDR2 FQNEAQ. The CDR3 spells CASSNTPAQDHRNTEAFF. The DNA for the CDR3 is TGTGCCAGCAGCAACACACCCGCCCAAGATCACAGGAACACTGAAGCTTTCTTT.

The rearrangement uses TRBV29-1 and TRBJ2-7, with no clear D. The germline gives CDR1 SQVTM, CDR2 ANQGSEA. The V and J ends lost 5 bases and 2 bases respectively, with 13 bases between them. This CDR3 has 13 residues. The CDR3 region is CSVRWSRTYEQYF. The CDR3 DNA reads TGCAGCGTTCGTTGGAGCCGGACCTACGAGCAGTACTTC.

This chain links TRBV24-1 with TRBJ1-4, with D possibly matching TRBD1 (6 bases). V lost 4 bases and J lost 5, with 13 bases in between. The CDR3 extends over 15 amino acids. The germline CDR1 and CDR2 sequences are KGHDR and SFDVKD. The CDR3 nucleotides are TGTGCCACCAGTGAACAGGGAAGAATGAATGAAAAACTGTTTTTT. This translates into CATSEQGRMNEKLFF.

V usage is TRBV6-1 and J usage is TRBJ1-2; D might be TRBD1 (6 bases). V lost 3 bases to trimming and J lost 4 bases, with 18 bases between them. The CDR3 has 16 amino acids. Germline lookup yields CDR1 MNHNS and CDR2 SASEGT. This CDR3 is CASSEGAGGTIYGYTF. For the CDR3, the DNA is TGTGCCAGCAGTGAGGGGGCTGGAGGGACCATCTATGGCTACACCTTC.

The chain couples TRBV7-2 to TRBJ2-1; TRBD1 matches at 7 bases. V lost 0 bases and J lost 5; bases outside the gene matches: 10. Germline V gene sequence: CDR1 SGHTA, CDR2 FQGNSA. The CDR3 extends over 17 amino acids. As DNA, the CDR3 is TGTGCCAGCAGCTTAGCCTGGGGACAGCGTCGTAACAATGAGCAGTTCTTC. Translating gives CASSLAWGQRRNNEQFF.

This clonotype was counted only a few times. One junction end disagrees with the germline gene, perhaps due to a read error. The CDR3 spells CASSLEGVGEQYF. Written as DNA, the CDR3 is TGCGCCAGCAGCTTGGAGGGAGTAGGGGAGCAGTACTTC. The chain uses TRBV7-9 and TRBJ2-4, with a possible D match to TRBD2 (6 bases). This CDR3 contains 13 residues. Germline assignment: CDR1 SEHNR and CDR2 FQNEAQ (reference sequence). The complete variable domain, with remaining parts taken from reference TRBV7-9 and TRBJ2-4, reads DTGVSQNPRHKITKRGQNVTFRCDPISEHNRLYWYRQTLGQGPEFLTYFQNEAQLEKSRLLSDRFSAERPKGSFSTLEIQRTEQGDSAMYLCASSLEGVGEQYFGAGTRLSVL.

The chain has TRBV7-2 and TRBJ2-2, with D perhaps given as TRBD1 or TRBD2 (5 bases each). The CDR3 consists of 15 residues. V was pared by 5 bases and J by 4 bases, with 14 bases between. The germline gives CDR1 SGHTA, CDR2 FQGNSA. This chain's CDR3 is CASSADGAITGELFF. CDR3 DNA sequence: TGTGCCAGCAGCGCAGACGGGGCTATCACCGGGGAGCTGTTTTTT.

The V and J genes are TRBV28 and TRBJ1-6, with unresolved D. The CDR3 totals 12 residues. CDR1 and CDR2 (germline): MDHEN, SYDVKM. The CDR3 bases are TGTGGGACCAGCTCCTATAATTCACCCCTCCACTTT. This gives the protein CGTSSYNSPLHF.

The CDR3 here is CASSVGGGSYNEQFF. The CDR3 nucleotides read TGTGCCAGCAGCGTAGGTGGCGGCTCCTACAATGAGCAGTTCTTC. The chain links TRBV9 to TRBJ2-1; D not certain. The CDR3 consists of 15 residues. Trimming removed 0 bases at V and 0 bases at J, with 7 bases between. Germline CDR1 and CDR2: SGDLS and YYNGEE. Full variable domain (outside the CDR3, taken from reference TRBV9 and TRBJ2-1): DSGVTQTPKHLITATGQRVTLRCSPRSGDLSVYWYQQSLDQGLQFLIQYYNGEERAKGNILERFSAQQFPDLHSELNLSSLELGDSALYFCASSVGGGSYNEQFFGPGTRLTVL.

The chain carries TRBV25-1 and TRBJ2-5; no firm D call. The V end was cut by 3 bases, the J end by 1 base, with 9 bases between. The CDR3 spans 14 residues. Germline V gene lookup returns CDR1 MGHDK and CDR2 SYGVNS. The CDR3 here is CASSDQITQETQYF. The CDR3 nucleotides are TGTGCCAGCAGTGATCAGATCACCCAAGAGACCCAGTACTTC.

V is TRBV9 and J is TRBJ2-3, with D hard to call. Trimming stripped 2 bases from V and 2 bases from J, with 9 bases between. Germline-derived CDR1 and CDR2 are SGDLS and YYNGEE. The CDR3 is 14 residues long. CDR3 loop: CASSVLLNTDTQYF. The CDR3 nucleotides read TGTGCCAGCAGCGTCCTGCTAAACACAGATACGCAGTATTTT.

This clonotype was recorded a few times. The chain employs TRBV4-2 and TRBJ2-7; no reliable D call. Trimming removed 0 bases from V and 2 bases from J, with 11 bases in between. Germline V gene sequence: CDR1 LGHNA, CDR2 YNFKEQ. The CDR3 has 15 amino acids. CDR3 sequence: CASSQDPKSPYEQYF. The CDR3 bases are TGTGCCAGCAGCCAAGATCCAAAGAGTCCCTACGAGCAGTACTTC.

This clonotype was found a few times. CDR3 protein: CASSFSESSYNEQFF. DNA of the CDR3: TGTGCCAGCAGCTTTAGCGAATCCTCCTACAATGAGCAGTTCTTC. The J gene is TRBJ2-1, the V gene TRBV9, with a tentative D call TRBD2 (5 bases). CDR1 and CDR2 from the germline V gene are SGDLS and YYNGEE. V lost 4 bases and J lost 0, with 11 bases in between. This CDR3 region has 15 residues.

The J gene is TRBJ1-2, the V gene TRBV13; D is uncertain. This CDR3 is 12 amino acids long. V was clipped by 4 bases and J by 9 bases, with 12 bases between them. In germline, CDR1 is PRHDT, CDR2 FYEKMQ (reference sequence). The CDR3 spells CASSSDRVCYTF. The CDR3 nucleotides read TGTGCCAGCAGCTCCGACCGAGTATGCTACACCTTC.

The V and J genes are TRBV28 and TRBJ2-7, with 10 bases that match TRBD2. After removal of 1 base from V and 3 bases from J, the junction contained 3 bases not matched to a gene. The germline V gene has CDR1 MDHEN and CDR2 SYDVKM. This CDR3 contains 15 residues. CDR3: CASSLYSSGGYEQYF. The DNA for the CDR3 is TGTGCCAGCAGTTTATATTCTAGCGGGGGCTACGAGCAGTACTTC. The entire variable domain, with the rest obtained from reference TRBV28 and TRBJ2-7, is as follows: DVKVTQSSRYLVKRTGEKVFLECVQDMDHENMFWYRQDPGLGLRLIYFSYDVKMKEKGDIPEGYSVSREKKERFSLILESASTNQTSMYLCASSLYSSGGYEQYFGPGTRLTVT.

The gene calls are TRBV5-1 and TRBJ1-6, with D possibly matching TRBD1 (5 bases). Germline loops: CDR1 SGHRS, CDR2 YFSETQ. Trimming cost V 0 bases and J 0 bases, with 16 bases left between them. This CDR3 is built from 19 residues. The CDR3 sequence is CASSLVGSTGTSYNSPLHF. The CDR3, as DNA: TGCGCCAGCAGCTTGGTAGGGTCAACTGGGACCTCCTATAATTCACCCCTCCACTTT.

In nucleotides, the CDR3 is TGCAGCGTTGGAGGGGAGAATCAGCCCCAGCATTTT. It yields the protein CSVGGENQPQHF. The rearrangement joins TRBV29-1 to TRBJ1-5, with D possibly TRBD1 on 5 matching bases. CDR3 size: 12 residues. V was pared by 4 bases and J by 4 bases, with 8 bases between. CDR1 and CDR2 from the germline V gene are SQVTM and ANQGSEA.

This clonotype was counted only a few times. The chain links TRBV7-2 to TRBJ2-1, with 8 bases aligning to TRBD2. Germline trimming cut 0 bases from V and 5 bases from J; bases unmatched to any gene: 6. The CDR3 runs 16 residues. Germline CDR1 and CDR2: SGHTA and FQGNSA. CDR3 protein: CASSLAGGRFDNEQFF. CDR3 DNA: TGTGCCAGCAGCTTAGCTGGCGGGAGGTTCGACAATGAGCAGTTCTTC.

This clonotype was seen once. The genes are TRBV4-2 and TRBJ2-2, with 14 bases aligning to TRBD2. The CDR3 covers 20 residues. Germline CDR1 LGHNA, CDR2 YNFKEQ. The J segment lost 1 base and the V segment lost 2 bases, leaving 9 bases of the junction unmatched. The CDR3 region is CASSQRLAGGPTLNTGELFF. Written as DNA, the CDR3 is TGTGCCAGCAGCCAACGACTAGCGGGAGGGCCTACGCTGAACACCGGGGAGCTGTTTTTT.